This TCR beta chain is drawn from a study of Graves' ophthalmopathy and Graves' hyperthyroidism. General study results and limits: With around 70% sensitivity and approximately 72% specificity, the model predicted ophthalmopathy progression. Appearing in blood as well were most expanded thyroid clonotypes above 0.001 frequency.

Beta-chain TCR CDR3 regions were amplified from RNA transcripts. HTBI primers served in a first-round RT-PCR, which a second-round multiplex PCR followed. One entry per CDR3 protein results from TCRdb running MiXCR on the multiplex PCR reads. The table shows about 600,000 distinct CDR3 sequences, with under 40% occurring only once. Remarks on this clonotype: As yet, its antigen is unknown.

V shed 2 bases and J 4 bases; nucleotides not matched to a gene: 25. This CDR3 region has 21 residues. Germline V gives CDR1 LNHDA, CDR2 SQIVND (reference sequence). Excluded: other autoimmune disease, uncontrolled infection, pregnancy or lactation. The sample comprised peripheral blood or thyroid tissue (not recorded which). The gene calls are TRBV19 and TRBJ2-7, with TRBD1 matching 8 bases. The source is an adult man with Graves' hyperthyroidism. CDR3 sequence (DNA): TGTGCCAGTAGTATAATACCCCTGACAGGGGCGCGGACCCTTGCCCCTTACGAGCAGTACTTC. Its translation: CASSIIPLTGARTLAPYEQYF.